One and the same sample provided the 6 T cell receptor beta chains below, sequenced in a study of blood T cell repertoires in COVID-19. Assay used: immunoSEQ multiplex PCR; TCRdb lists only in-frame clones, some missing. The sample has approximately 160,000 clones; less than 90% are singletons. Sequenced: PBMCs or T cells enriched from blood (not recorded which). The receptors come from a woman aged 50 to 60 who had recovered from COVID-19.

The J gene is TRBJ1-1, the V gene TRBV7-9; 7 nucleotides align to TRBD1. The CDR3 is 14 residues long. Trimming cost V 5 bases and J 4 bases; bases outside gene matches: 7. CDR1 is SEHNR and CDR2 is FQNEAQ in the germline V gene (reference sequence). DNA of the CDR3: TGTGCCAGCAGCGTCAGGGGGTCACGCACTGAAGCTTTCTTT. Its protein is CASSVRGSRTEAFF.

The chain uses TRBV2 and TRBJ1-2, with D hard to call. V dropped 6 bases and J dropped 8 bases, with 19 bases sitting between them. Per the germline V gene, CDR1 is SNHLY and CDR2 is FYNNEI. The CDR3 is 14 residues long. This CDR3 reads CASSGPLQRAGYTF. The DNA for the CDR3 is TGTGCCAGCAGCGGGCCCCTTCAGCGGGCGGGCTACACCTTC.

The chain has TRBV19 and TRBJ1-2, with a tentative D call TRBD1 (6 bases). V was cut by 6 bases and J by 4 bases, with 18 bases left in between. The CDR3 covers 15 residues. The germline V gene has CDR1 LNHDA and CDR2 SQIVND (reference sequence). CDR3 nucleotides: TGTGCCAGTAGCTCCTCGGGACACTCTCTCTATGGCTACACCTTC. It is translated as CASSSSGHSLYGYTF.

This chain uses TRBV6-5 with TRBJ2-7; 8 nucleotides agree with TRBD2. CDR1 is MNHEY, CDR2 SVGAGI, per germline. Trimming cost V 6 bases and J 2 bases; bases outside gene matches: 9. The CDR3 contains 15 residues. The DNA for the CDR3 is TGTGCCAGCAGCCCCTCGGGGGGGAAGACCTACGAGCAGTACTTC. Its translation: CASSPSGGKTYEQYF.

The V call is TRBV7-9, the J call TRBJ1-1; D uncertain. This CDR3 contains 12 residues. Trimming stripped 8 bases from V and 1 base from J, with 8 bases between. Per germline, CDR1 SEHNR and CDR2 FQNEAQ (reference sequence). CDR3 in amino acids: CASATANTEAFF. Here the CDR3 DNA reads TGTGCCAGCGCGACTGCGAACACTGAAGCTTTCTTT.

V is TRBV11-3 and J is TRBJ2-6; D unclear. The CDR3 sequence is 15 residues long. The ends were cut back, 5 bases at V and 0 bases at J, with 8 bases in the middle. From germline, CDR1 is SGHNT and CDR2 YENEEA. The chain's CDR3 is CASSISSSGANVLTF. In DNA form, the CDR3 reads TGTGCCAGCAGCATAAGTAGCTCTGGGGCCAACGTCCTGACTTTC. The full variable domain, its missing parts supplied by reference TRBV11-3 and TRBJ2-6, is EAGVVQSPRYKIIEKKQPVAFWCNPISGHNTLYWYLQNLGQGPELLIRYENEEAVDDSQLPKDRFSAERLKGVDSTLKIQPAELGDSAVYLCASSISSSGANVLTFGAGSRLTVL.